This passage covers 20 T cell receptor beta chains from one sample sequenced in a study of T-cell memory formation after mild COVID-19. MiXCR, run by TCRdb on the 5' RACE reads, gives a single entry per CDR3 protein. The sample lists over 500,000 distinct CDR3 sequences; 15% to 20% were seen once. The sample consisted of PBMCs or a T cell subset sorted from them (not recorded which). These receptors were taken from an adult woman who had mild COVID-19 (a few samples of this study predate the infection). Cell type and time point are not known.

This rearrangement joins TRBV5-1 to TRBJ2-1; 8 bases map to TRBD2. Per the germline V gene, CDR1 is SGHRS and CDR2 is YFSETQ. The ends lost 0 bases at V and 7 bases at J; junction bases unmatched: 6. There are 15 residues in the CDR3. In DNA, the CDR3 is TGCGCCAGCAGCTTGGACAGTAGCGGGGTAAATGAGCAGTTCTTC. Translated: CASSLDSSGVNEQFF.

The chain links TRBV6-5 to TRBJ2-1, with 14 bases that match TRBD2. Germline V CDR1 and CDR2: MNHEY, SVGAGI. This CDR3 comprises 17 residues. V was clipped by 4 bases and J by 4 bases; unmatched bases: 6. This CDR3 reads CASSFFRTSGRYNEQFF. CDR3 bases: TGTGCCAGCAGTTTCTTCAGGACTAGCGGGAGGTACAATGAGCAGTTCTTC.

This chain links TRBV4-1 with TRBJ1-2; D is undetermined. The CDR3 is made up of 14 amino acids. Trimming cost V 5 bases and J 2 bases, with 12 bases left between them. Germline CDR1 is MGHRA and CDR2 is YSYEKL. Here the CDR3 reads CASSSGGKNYGYTF. The CDR3 DNA sequence: TGCGCCAGCAGCTCAGGCGGGAAAAACTATGGCTACACCTTC.

This clonotype has a handful of counts. The gene calls are TRBV11-3 and TRBJ1-1, with no clear D. CDR3 length equals 13 residues. Germline assignment: CDR1 SGHNT and CDR2 YENEEA. V was cut by 2 bases and J by 4 bases, with 8 bases left in between. The CDR3 nucleotides read TGTGCCAGCAGCTTATCCGGTAGCACTGAAGCTTTCTTT. Protein sequence: CASSLSGSTEAFF. Based on the CDR3 plus reference TRBV11-3 and TRBJ1-1, the full variable domain is EAGVVQSPRYKIIEKKQPVAFWCNPISGHNTLYWYLQNLGQGPELLIRYENEEAVDDSQLPKDRFSAERLKGVDSTLKIQPAELGDSAVYLCASSLSGSTEAFFGQGTRLTVV.

The CDR3 region has the DNA TGTGCCACCAGTGAAAGGGTTCTCACCCAAGAGACCCAGTACTTC. Translation gives CATSERVLTQETQYF. The chain is built from TRBV24-1 and TRBJ2-5; D unclear. The V end was cut by 4 bases, the J end by 1 base, with 12 bases between. Germline loops: CDR1 KGHDR, CDR2 SFDVKD. The CDR3 has 15 amino acids.

This clonotype appeared a few times. The chain joins TRBV4-2 to TRBJ1-2; D remains ambiguous. This CDR3 has 16 residues. The ends were cut back, 1 base at V and 2 bases at J, with 14 bases in the middle. CDR1 and CDR2 from the germline V gene are LGHNA and YNFKEQ. The CDR3: CASSQGERKLNYGYTF. DNA for the CDR3: TGTGCCAGCAGCCAAGGGGAGCGGAAATTGAACTATGGCTACACCTTC.

This clonotype appeared many times. This chain connects TRBV12-3 or TRBV12-4 to TRBJ1-5, with D unclear. The CDR3 extends over 15 amino acids. V was pared by 3 bases and J by 0 bases, with 9 bases between. Here the CDR3 DNA reads TGTGCCAGCAGTTTGGGCAGCGATAGCAATCAGCCCCAGCATTTT. As protein: CASSLGSDSNQPQHF.

The chain uses TRBV20-1 and TRBJ2-2, with D perhaps matching TRBD1 (5 bases). This CDR3 has 15 amino acids. Germline CDR1 reads DFQATT; CDR2 reads SNEGSKA (reference sequence). Trimming left V 1 base short and J 3 bases short, with 12 bases between. CDR3: CSARAPRAHTGELFF. DNA for the CDR3: TGCAGTGCTAGAGCCCCCAGGGCGCACACCGGGGAGCTGTTTTTT.

This chain uses TRBV28 with TRBJ2-5; D possibly corresponds to TRBD1 (7 bases). The V gene lost 6 bases and the J gene lost 1 base, with 15 bases spanning the gap. Germline values: CDR1 MDHEN, CDR2 SYDVKM. This CDR3 is 15 amino acids long. Here the CDR3 reads CASSSRGERQETQYF. Here the CDR3 DNA reads TGTGCCAGCAGCTCCAGGGGGGAACGCCAAGAGACCCAGTACTTC.

V gene TRBV7-6 combines with J gene TRBJ2-6; D tentatively fits TRBD1 or TRBD2 (5 bases each). The V end was cut by 6 bases, the J end by 0 bases, with 9 bases between. Germline CDR1 reads SGHVS; CDR2 reads FNYEAQ. The CDR3 consists of 15 residues. In DNA, the CDR3 is TGTGCCAGCAGAAGAGGGACCTCTGGGGCCAACGTCCTGACTTTC. Translation gives CASRRGTSGANVLTF.

As DNA, the CDR3 is TGTGCCAGCAGTTTATGGACAGGGGGAGTTTCTGGGGCCAACGTCCTGACTTTC. Protein: CASSLWTGGVSGANVLTF. J is TRBJ2-6 and V is TRBV27; TRBD1 aligns across 10 bases. This CDR3 contains 18 residues. The junction had 4 bases not matched to a gene; V was cut back by 1 base and J by 1 base. Germline V CDR1 and CDR2: MNHEY, SMNVEV (reference sequence).

There are a few counts of this clonotype. The genes are TRBV5-1 and TRBJ2-5; unclear D gene. There are 13 residues in the CDR3. Germline V gene data show CDR1 as SGHRS and CDR2 as YFSETQ. Trimming took 9 bases from V and 0 from J, leaving 12 bases between them. The CDR3 DNA follows: TGCGCCACTTACGAGAACAACCAAGAGACCCAGTACTTC. Translated: CATYENNQETQYF.

The chain combines TRBV7-9 with TRBJ2-7, with 10 bases matching TRBD2. The J segment lost 3 bases and the V segment lost 8 bases, leaving 7 bases of the junction unmatched. The CDR3 totals 14 residues. Germline CDR1 and CDR2: SEHNR and FQNEAQ (reference sequence). The CDR3 reads CASGSGRPLYEQYF. For the CDR3, the DNA is TGTGCCAGCGGTAGCGGGAGGCCCCTCTACGAGCAGTACTTC.

This clonotype was seen a handful of times. The chain couples TRBV7-9 to TRBJ2-7; 8 bases are a match to TRBD1. Germline CDR1 and CDR2: SEHNR and FQNEAQ (reference sequence). With 2 bases clipped from V and 1 base from J, the junction kept 4 bases outside the gene matches. This CDR3 is built from 15 residues. The CDR3, as DNA: TGTGCCAGCAGCTTAAGGACAGGGAATTCCTACGAGCAGTACTTC. It specifies CASSLRTGNSYEQYF.

The genes are TRBV12-3 or TRBV12-4 and TRBJ1-1; the D gene is possibly TRBD1 (5 bases). This CDR3 region has 14 residues. Deletions cut 6 bases from V and 1 base from J, with 12 bases between. In DNA form, the CDR3 reads TGTGCCAGCAGACACAGGACGGAGAACACTGAAGCTTTCTTT. Translating it yields CASRHRTENTEAFF.

This clonotype was picked up a small number of times. As DNA, the CDR3 is TGTGCCAGCAGCCAAGTCTCCGGGACGTTGGAGACCCAGTACTTC. Translation gives CASSQVSGTLETQYF. V usage is TRBV14 and J usage is TRBJ2-5; D possibly matches TRBD1 or TRBD2 (5 bases each). V was trimmed by 1 base and J by 5 bases, leaving 14 bases between them. The CDR3 consists of 15 residues. In germline, CDR1 is SGHDN, CDR2 FVKESK.

The J gene is TRBJ2-2, the V gene TRBV13, with no clear D. CDR1 is PRHDT, CDR2 FYEKMQ, per germline (reference sequence). CDR3 size: 15 residues. V was pared by 5 bases and J by 4 bases, with 14 bases between. The CDR3 is CASSPSPAGTGELFF. In DNA, the CDR3 is TGTGCCAGCAGCCCGTCCCCAGCTGGCACCGGGGAGCTGTTTTTT. The full variable domain, completed using reference TRBV13 and TRBJ2-2, is AAGVIQSPRHLIKEKRETATLKCYPIPRHDTVYWYQQGPGQDPQFLISFYEKMQSDKGSIPDRFSAQQFSDYHSELNMSSLELGDSALYFCASSPSPAGTGELFFGEGSRLTVL.

In its sample, this clonotype was seen a few times. The rearrangement joins TRBV20-1 to TRBJ2-1; the D gene is possibly TRBD2 (6 bases). CDR3 size: 13 residues. V gave up 5 bases and J gave up 1 base, with 9 bases separating them. Per germline, CDR1 DFQATT and CDR2 SNEGSKA (reference sequence). CDR3 sequence: CSALLASYNEQFF. Here the CDR3 DNA reads TGCAGTGCTTTACTAGCATCCTACAATGAGCAGTTCTTC.

This clonotype was counted only a few times. This chain joins TRBV10-3 and TRBJ2-7; D unresolved. Germline V gene sequence: CDR1 ENHRY, CDR2 SYGVKD. The V end was cut by 4 bases, the J end by 4 bases, with 8 bases between. The CDR3 loop spans 12 amino acids. CDR3 residues: CAISVDLYEQYF. The DNA of the CDR3 is TGTGCCATCAGTGTAGACTTATACGAGCAGTACTTC.

This clonotype appeared a few times. This chain connects TRBV7-3 to TRBJ2-3; D is perhaps TRBD1 or TRBD2 (5 bases each). CDR3 length: 14 amino acids. Germline V lookup: CDR1 SGHTA, CDR2 FQGTGA. V lost 4 bases and J lost 4, with 12 bases in between. The CDR3 region has the DNA TGTGCCAGCAGCTCCCTGGGACCTCCAGATACGCAGTATTTT. Its protein is CASSSLGPPDTQYF.